Listed here are 24 T cell receptor beta chains from one sample, sequenced in a study of blood T cell repertoires in COVID-19. Data came from immunoSEQ multiplex PCR; TCRdb stores just in-frame clones and leaves some out. The table includes around 250,000 clones, 85% to 90% detected once. The sequenced sample was peripheral blood. The source is a man between 18 and 29 years old with active or convalescent COVID-19.

This clone was detected once. This rearrangement joins TRBV6-5 to TRBJ2-7; weak D call: TRBD2 (6 bases). CDR3 length equals 15 residues. The V gene lost 4 bases and the J gene lost 7 bases, with 20 bases spanning the gap. CDR1 and CDR2 (germline): MNHEY, SVGAGI. The CDR3 sequence: CASSFAGNLGGEQYF. DNA for the CDR3: TGTGCCAGCAGTTTCGCCGGGAACCTCGGGGGAGAGCAGTACTTC.

This rearrangement joins TRBV19 to TRBJ2-7, with 9 bases matching TRBD2. The germline V gene has CDR1 LNHDA and CDR2 SQIVND (reference sequence). This CDR3 comprises 13 residues. The V gene end was trimmed by 10 bases and the J gene end by 7 bases; junction bases not matched to a gene: 11. The CDR3 bases are TGTGCCACCTTAGCGGGAGAGTCGGGGGAGCAGTACTTC. Translating it yields CATLAGESGEQYF.

V usage is TRBV19 and J usage is TRBJ1-5, with 7 bases that match TRBD1. Germline V CDR1 and CDR2: LNHDA, SQIVND (reference sequence). The CDR3 runs to 13 residues. V shed 6 bases and J 5 bases; nucleotides not matched to a gene: 4. For the CDR3, the DNA is TGTGCCAGTAGGGGACAGAGAGATCAGCCCCAGCATTTT. It encodes CASRGQRDQPQHF.

The chain links TRBV27 to TRBJ2-4, with a weak D call TRBD2 (6 bases). The CDR3 covers 17 residues. The germline V gene encodes CDR1 MNHEY and CDR2 SMNVEV (reference sequence). With 2 bases removed from V and 0 bases from J, the gap between germline ends came to 14 bases. Here the CDR3 DNA reads TGTGCCAGCAGTTTAGCGTCGGTACTAGCAGCCAAAAACATTCAGTACTTC. This sequence encodes CASSLASVLAAKNIQYF.

V is TRBV11-2 and J is TRBJ2-7; perhaps TRBD2 as D (6 bases). The V gene's germline CDR1 is SGHAT and CDR2 FQNNGV. The CDR3 has 15 residues. V was shortened by 1 base and J by 6 bases, with 16 bases between the two germline ends. This CDR3 reads CASSLGQPGLSEQYF. The CDR3 nucleotides read TGTGCCAGCAGCTTAGGACAACCGGGACTCTCCGAGCAGTACTTC.

This clone occurred a few times. The chain couples TRBV2 to TRBJ2-7; no definite D call. Germline V gene lookup returns CDR1 SNHLY and CDR2 FYNNEI. The ends were cut back, 3 bases at V and 3 bases at J, with 3 bases in the middle. This CDR3 has 11 amino acids. The CDR3 bases are TGTGCCAGCAGTGATCGCTACGAGCAGTACTTC. Translated: CASSDRYEQYF.

This sequence joins TRBV19 and TRBJ1-4; the D gene is possibly TRBD1 (6 bases). V lost 6 bases and J lost 2, with 10 bases in between. The CDR3 runs to 14 residues. CDR1 is LNHDA and CDR2 is SQIVND in the germline V gene (reference sequence). The CDR3 nucleotides read TGTGCCAGTAGCCCGACAGGCACTAATGAAAAACTGTTTTTT. Translated, it gives CASSPTGTNEKLFF.

The J gene is TRBJ2-3, the V gene TRBV9; tentative D call: TRBD2 (5 bases). CDR3 size: 14 residues. Germline V lookup: CDR1 SGDLS, CDR2 YYNGEE. V was clipped by 0 bases and J by 4 bases, with 9 bases between them. The CDR3 DNA follows: TGTGCCAGCAGCGTAGTCGAGGGAGCAGATACGCAGTATTTT. Translation gives CASSVVEGADTQYF. Supplemented by reference TRBV9 and TRBJ2-3, the full variable domain reads DSGVTQTPKHLITATGQRVTLRCSPRSGDLSVYWYQQSLDQGLQFLIQYYNGEERAKGNILERFSAQQFPDLHSELNLSSLELGDSALYFCASSVVEGADTQYFGPGTRLTVL.

V and J are TRBV7-9 and TRBJ2-7; the D gene is possibly TRBD2 (6 bases). The CDR3 consists of 13 residues. The germline gives CDR1 SEHNR, CDR2 FQNEAQ (reference sequence). Trimming took 8 bases from V and 3 from J, leaving 14 bases between them. The CDR3 DNA reads TGTGCCAGCCGCGGGACGGCCAACTACGAGCAGTACTTC. Amino acids: CASRGTANYEQYF.

J is TRBJ2-3 and V is TRBV13; tentatively, D is TRBD2 (6 bases). Germline V lookup: CDR1 PRHDT, CDR2 FYEKMQ (reference sequence). Trimming took 6 bases from V and 4 from J, leaving 17 bases between them. CDR3 length: 15 amino acids. Written as DNA, the CDR3 is TGTGCCAGCAGACACGGGAGTTCTAGTGCAGATACGCAGTATTTT. Its protein product is CASRHGSSSADTQYF.

The V gene is TRBV28, the J gene TRBJ1-5; D is undetermined. Trimming removed 6 bases from V and 4 bases from J, with 10 bases in between. This CDR3 spans 13 amino acids. Germline lookup yields CDR1 MDHEN and CDR2 SYDVKM. The CDR3 DNA sequence: TGTGCCAGCAGCAGTCAGTTAAATCAGCCCCAGCATTTT. Amino acid sequence: CASSSQLNQPQHF. The full variable domain, in which reference TRBV28 and TRBJ1-5 provide the parts outside the CDR3, is DVKVTQSSRYLVKRTGEKVFLECVQDMDHENMFWYRQDPGLGLRLIYFSYDVKMKEKGDIPEGYSVSREKKERFSLILESASTNQTSMYLCASSSQLNQPQHFGDGTRLSIL.

This chain joins TRBV19 and TRBJ1-5; D perhaps matches TRBD1 (6 bases). The CDR3 consists of 14 residues. V was shortened by 6 bases and J by 1 base, with 10 bases between the two germline ends. Germline V lookup: CDR1 LNHDA, CDR2 SQIVND (reference sequence). CDR3 in DNA: TGTGCCAGTAGATTCGACAGGAGCAATCAGCCCCAGCATTTT. Protein product: CASRFDRSNQPQHF.

The chain is built from TRBV10-3 and TRBJ2-5; 7 positions agree with TRBD1. V trimming: 10 bases; J trimming: 2 bases; junction bases outside the gene matches: 7. The CDR3 has 13 amino acids. From germline, CDR1 is ENHRY and CDR2 SYGVKD. CDR3 loop: CATQKGQQETQYF. The CDR3 coding sequence is TGTGCCACGCAGAAGGGACAGCAAGAGACCCAGTACTTC.

V usage is TRBV19 and J usage is TRBJ1-6; D not certain. Germline assignment: CDR1 LNHDA and CDR2 SQIVND (reference sequence). The CDR3 contains 16 residues. Trimming cost V 0 bases and J 9 bases, with 15 bases left between them. The CDR3 here is CASSIDLGAVRSPLHF. CDR3 DNA sequence: TGTGCCAGTAGTATAGATCTCGGAGCAGTCCGTTCACCCCTCCACTTT.

The chain employs TRBV7-2 and TRBJ2-3; no clear D. The CDR3 has 13 amino acids. V shed 5 bases and J shed 4 bases, with 10 bases lying between them. Germline V gene sequence: CDR1 SGHTA, CDR2 FQGNSA. DNA of the CDR3: TGTGCCAGCAGCAGAGGAAGCGCAGATACGCAGTATTTT. It yields the protein CASSRGSADTQYF.

The V gene is TRBV5-1, the J gene TRBJ2-5; D is ambiguous. The CDR3 covers 13 residues. CDR1 is SGHRS, CDR2 YFSETQ, per germline. The germline V and J ends were trimmed by 1 base and 2 bases, with 6 bases remaining between them. CDR3 sequence reads: CASSLLVQETQYF. In DNA form, the CDR3 reads TGCGCCAGCAGCTTGTTAGTACAAGAGACCCAGTACTTC.

The J gene is TRBJ2-3, the V gene TRBV2; 11 positions agree with TRBD2. Germline trimming cut 6 bases from V and 6 bases from J; bases unmatched to any gene: 8. The CDR3 totals 15 residues. Germline V gives CDR1 SNHLY, CDR2 FYNNEI. Here the CDR3 DNA reads TGTGCCAGCAGCGTTGCTAGCGGGGGGTCCGATACGCAGTATTTT. It translates to CASSVASGGSDTQYF.

The chain joins TRBV12-5 to TRBJ1-2; 10 bases are shared with TRBD1. Losses at the gene ends were 4 bases for V and 6 bases for J; bases not matched to a gene: 8. Germline CDR1 is LGHNT and CDR2 is FRNRAP. The CDR3 is made up of 15 amino acids. CDR3 DNA sequence: TGTGCTAGTGGTTCCCCAGCCGGGACAGGGGATGGCTACACCTTC. It is translated as CASGSPAGTGDGYTF.

The chain links TRBV5-1 to TRBJ2-5; D is unclear. V lost 3 bases and J 3 bases, leaving 12 bases between the germline ends. The CDR3 has 14 residues. Germline V gene lookup returns CDR1 SGHRS and CDR2 YFSETQ. The CDR3 region is CASSSSPEEETQYF. CDR3 DNA: TGCGCCAGCAGCTCTTCGCCCGAGGAAGAGACCCAGTACTTC.

V usage is TRBV2 and J usage is TRBJ2-1, with 7 bases identical to TRBD2. The CDR3 has 14 amino acids. Germline CDR1 is SNHLY and CDR2 is FYNNEI. V gave up 7 bases and J gave up 9 bases; unmatched junction bases: 12. In DNA, the CDR3 is TGTGCCAGCACGGGCACTAGCGCACCGGTTGAGCAGTTCTTC. Protein: CASTGTSAPVEQFF.

The chain uses TRBV28 and TRBJ2-7, with D perhaps TRBD2 (6 bases). CDR1 and CDR2 from the germline V gene are MDHEN and SYDVKM. Trimming took off 8 bases at V and 2 bases at J, with 13 bases between the two ends. This CDR3 has 13 residues. The CDR3 reads CASRVSGPYEQYF. CDR3 bases: TGTGCCAGCCGGGTTAGCGGACCCTACGAGCAGTACTTC.

The V and J genes are TRBV7-2 and TRBJ1-2, with 7 bases that match TRBD1. The V and J ends lost 3 bases and 14 bases, in that order; junction bases with no gene match: 6. The germline gives CDR1 SGHTA, CDR2 FQGNSA. The CDR3 runs to 11 residues. CDR3 region: CASSLGQKETF. CDR3 nucleotide sequence: TGTGCCAGCAGCTTGGGACAGAAGGAGACCTTC.

The chain has TRBV3-1 (or the pseudogene TRBV3-2) and TRBJ2-1, with 8 nucleotides matching TRBD2. The CDR3 has 14 amino acids. J gave up 7 bases and V 2 bases, and 4 bases lay outside the gene matches. Germline V CDR1 and CDR2: LGHDT, YNNKEL (reference sequence). This CDR3 is CASSQLAGQNEQFF. The CDR3 DNA is TGTGCCAGCAGCCAACTAGCGGGCCAGAATGAGCAGTTCTTC.

V and J are TRBV5-1 and TRBJ1-1; 10 bases map to TRBD1. The CDR3 spans 15 residues. Germline loops: CDR1 SGHRS, CDR2 YFSETQ. The trim removed 3 bases at V and 4 bases at J, leaving 6 bases unmatched. The CDR3 spells CASSSGRTGGTEAFF. CDR3 coding DNA: TGCGCCAGCAGCTCAGGGAGGACAGGGGGCACTGAAGCTTTCTTT.